This T cell receptor (beta chain) was observed in a study of sequential checkpoint blockade in melanoma. Study-level results: About 30 times likelier clinical benefit followed increased tumor T-cell fraction and clonality.

Described treatment: randomized to nivolumab then ipilimumab (arm A) or the reverse (arm B). DNA-damaging chemotherapy had not been given to any patient beforehand. Here immunoSEQ multiplex PCR was the method, and the copy in TCRdb shows in-frame clones only, minus some. This sample carries about 18,000 clones, roughly two thirds of them seen once, and the ten largest clones take 4% to 6%. As to this clone: Its target is unknown.

Germline V gene sequence: CDR1 WSHSY, CDR2 SAAADI. V gave up 4 bases and J gave up 0 bases; unmatched junction bases: 8. The CDR3 spans 17 residues. Source: tumor tissue (inferred from file names), taken from a patient given nivolumab and ipilimumab in sequence. This chain links TRBV10-2 with TRBJ1-5, with 8 bases identical to TRBD1. The TCR was taken from a human donor with melanoma. CDR3 protein: CASSGQGMGNSNQPQHF. CDR3 sequence (DNA): TGCGCCAGCAGTGGACAGGGGATGGGGAATAGCAATCAGCCCCAGCATTTT.